These T cell receptor beta chains were read from a single sample in a study of blood T cell repertoires in COVID-19. Sequenced by immunoSEQ multiplex PCR; TCRdb stores in-frame clones only, minus some. The sample lists 59,000 or so clones; around 79% were seen once. The sequencing input was peripheral blood. The receptors were sampled from a woman aged 45-59 years with active or convalescent COVID-19. Each CDR3 is given with its conserved first and last residue. Fields, in order: D gene, clone size, V gene, J gene, CDR3 DNA, CDR3 protein. A D gene is named only where the DNA matches it firmly. Size is stated for part of the rows, as once, few or many counts, or as a class when the clone is expanded.

>TRBD2|few|TRBV5-1|TRBJ2-5
TGCGCCAGCAGCTTCGGGACTAGCGGGCAAGAGACCCAGTACTTC
CASSFGTSGQETQYF
>.|.|TRBV5-1|TRBJ1-3
TGCGCCAGCAGCCCCCGAGGAGGCCCTGGAAACACCATATATTTT
CASSPRGGPGNTIYF
>.|.|TRBV19|TRBJ1-2
TGTGCCAGTAGTCTCTTCGGGCGGGGGGCGGATGGCTACACCTTC
CASSLFGRGADGYTF
>.|.|TRBV24-1|TRBJ2-1
TGTGCCACCAGTGATTCTGGCCGGGGTTCGGTAGGTGAGCAGTTCTTC
CATSDSGRGSVGEQFF
>.|.|TRBV25-1|TRBJ1-2
TGTGCCAGCACAGACAGGCTCGGTGGCTACACCTTC
CASTDRLGGYTF
>TRBD1|.|TRBV3-1/TRBV3-2|TRBJ1-4
TGTGCCAGCAGCCCGACGAGGACAGGGTCGAATGAAAAACTGTTTTTT
CASSPTRTGSNEKLFF
>.|.|TRBV10-2|TRBJ1-5
TGCGCCAGCAGTGACGCGTGGGGGGGGCGGAATCAGCCCCAGCATTTT
CASSDAWGGRNQPQHF
>TRBD2|.|TRBV2|TRBJ2-7
TGTGCCAGCATTTCAATTCCGGGAGGGGTCTACGAGCAGTACTTC
CASISIPGGVYEQYF
>TRBD1|few|TRBV5-1|TRBJ1-5
TGCGCCAGCAGCTTGGGACAGGGGGAGCAGCCCCAGCATTTT
CASSLGQGEQPQHF
>TRBD2|.|TRBV5-1|TRBJ2-7
TGCGCCAGCAGCGCTAAACTAGCGGGGACATCCTACGAGCAGTACTTC
CASSAKLAGTSYEQYF
>.|.|TRBV5-6|TRBJ1-3
TGTGCCAGCAGCTTGTCAGGGGTCGGAAACACCATATATTTT
CASSLSGVGNTIYF
>.|.|TRBV5-1|TRBJ2-2
TGCGCCAGCAGCTCAGGGGACAACACCGGGGAGCTGTTTTTT
CASSSGDNTGELFF
>.|few|TRBV11-2|TRBJ2-7
TGTGCCAGCAGCCAAGAAAGACTTCAAATCGAGCAGTACTTC
CASSQERLQIEQYF
>TRBD2|.|TRBV30|TRBJ2-7
TGTGCCTGGAGTGTGCGGGGGGCCTGGGAGCAGTACTTC
CAWSVRGAWEQYF
>TRBD1|once|TRBV2|TRBJ1-5
TGTGCCAGCAGTGTAGGACAGGGGAGCAATCAGCCCCAGCATTTT
CASSVGQGSNQPQHF
>TRBD1|.|TRBV5-6|TRBJ1-3
TGTGCCAGCAGCTACCCCCCGGGACAGGGGGCCTCCTCTGGAAACACCATATATTTT
CASSYPPGQGASSGNTIYF
>TRBD2|.|TRBV4-2|TRBJ2-3
TGTGCCAGCAGCCAAGGCGGGAGGGCCACCACAGATACGCAGTATTTT
CASSQGGRATTDTQYF
>.|once|TRBV15|TRBJ1-1
TGTGCCACCAGCAGAGATGTGGGGGGGACTGAAGCTTTCTTT
CATSRDVGGTEAFF
>.|.|TRBV5-8|TRBJ1-2
TGTGCCAGCAGCTACCGACATCCCGCACGAAGTGGCTACACCTTC
CASSYRHPARSGYTF
>TRBD1|.|TRBV6-5|TRBJ2-1
TGTGCCAGCCCACGACAGGGGACCTACAATGAGCAGTTCTTC
CASPRQGTYNEQFF
>.|.|TRBV7-8|TRBJ2-5
TGTGCCAGCAGCTCGATACAGGGCGGGAGCCAAGAGACCCAGTACTTC
CASSSIQGGSQETQYF
>.|.|TRBV12-3/TRBV12-4|TRBJ1-2
TGTGCCAGCAGATCAGGAGGGGTGATTTCTTACACCTTC
CASRSGGVISYTF
>.|.|TRBV3-1/TRBV3-2|TRBJ1-6
TGTGCCAGCAGCCCCGCAGGTTCCAATAATTCACCCCTCCACTTT
CASSPAGSNNSPLHF
>TRBD1|.|TRBV5-1|TRBJ1-5
TGCGCCAGCAGCCCGGGACAGGGGATCGGTCAGCCCCAGCATTTT
CASSPGQGIGQPQHF
>TRBD2|.|TRBV5-4|TRBJ2-1
TGTGCCAGCAGTAGGACTAGCGGACCCTACAATGAGCAGTTCTTC
CASSRTSGPYNEQFF
>.|few|TRBV9|TRBJ1-5
TGTGCCAGCAGCAGGAGTAGCAATCAGCCCCAGCATTTT
CASSRSSNQPQHF
>.|.|TRBV3-1/TRBV3-2|TRBJ2-1
TGTGCCAGCAGGGGAGGGGGGGATGAGCAGTTCTTC
CASRGGGDEQFF
>TRBD2|.|TRBV7-9|TRBJ2-2
TGTGCCAGCAGCTTAAGGGCGGGAGTAAACACCGGGGAGCTGTTTTTT
CASSLRAGVNTGELFF
>TRBD2|.|TRBV11-3|TRBJ2-7
TGTGCCAGGACTAGCGTTTACGAGCAGTACTTC
CARTSVYEQYF
>TRBD1|.|TRBV6-5|TRBJ1-2
TGTGCCAGCAGAATCAGGGGGCGCGAGCTTTCTGGCTACACCTTC
CASRIRGRELSGYTF
>.|.|TRBV5-1|TRBJ1-5
TGCGCCAGCAGCTTGGCCCCGGTCGCAGGGGCTCAGCCCCAGCATTTT
CASSLAPVAGAQPQHF
>TRBD1|.|TRBV20-1|TRBJ1-6
TGCAGTGCTAGTGAACAGACAGGGAATAATTCACCCCTCCACTTT
CSASEQTGNNSPLHF
>.|.|TRBV3-1/TRBV3-2|TRBJ2-3
TGTGCCAGCACCCTAGCTGGGCGCGCAGATACGCAGTATTTT
CASTLAGRADTQYF
>.|once|TRBV5-6|TRBJ1-3
TGTGCCAGCAGCTTCTACGGGGGTGGCTCTGGAAACACCATATATTTT
CASSFYGGGSGNTIYF
>.|.|TRBV5-1|TRBJ2-7
TGCGCCAGCAGCTTGGCCAGCACAGTTAGAAACGAGCAGTACTTC
CASSLASTVRNEQYF
>.|.|TRBV6-5|TRBJ1-3
TGTGCCAGCAGTTCCTGGACAGACACGGGTGGAAACACCATATATTTT
CASSSWTDTGGNTIYF
>.|.|TRBV7-9|TRBJ2-2
TGTGCCAGCAGCTTAACGCTTAGCAAACTCGGTCCCGGGGAGCTGTTTTTT
CASSLTLSKLGPGELFF
>.|few|TRBV10-1|TRBJ2-2
TGCGCCAGCAGGCTAGCTTTGAGCACCGGGGAGCTGTTTTTT
CASRLALSTGELFF
>TRBD2|.|TRBV7-8|TRBJ2-1
TGTGCCAGCAGCGTCCCGGGCCTAGCGGGATCGGGTGAGCAGTTCTTC
CASSVPGLAGSGEQFF
>TRBD1|few|TRBV6-5|TRBJ2-2
TGTGCCAGCAGTTACGAGGGACAGGTGAACACCGGGGAGCTGTTTTTT
CASSYEGQVNTGELFF
>.|.|TRBV7-9|TRBJ2-2
TGTGCCAGCAGCTTAGGGTCGGGAACCGGGGAGCTGTTTTTT
CASSLGSGTGELFF
>.|few|TRBV28|TRBJ1-4
TGTGCCAGCAGTTTATTGACCGATGGGAGGGGAGAAAAACTGTTTTTT
CASSLLTDGRGEKLFF
>TRBD2|.|TRBV3-1/TRBV3-2|TRBJ2-5
TGTGCCAGCAGCCTGGGGACTAGCGGGAGGTGGGAGACCCAGTACTTC
CASSLGTSGRWETQYF
>TRBD2|.|TRBV13|TRBJ2-7
TGTGCCAGCAGATGGCGGGAGGCCCTAGACTACGAGCAGTACTTC
CASRWREALDYEQYF
>TRBD1|.|TRBV2|TRBJ2-7
TGTGCCAGCAGCCGGGACAGAGGCTCCTACGAGCAGTACTTC
CASSRDRGSYEQYF
>.|.|TRBV28|TRBJ2-7
TGTGCCAGCCGCAGGGCGCTGGGTTACGAGCAGTACTTC
CASRRALGYEQYF
>.|.|TRBV5-4|TRBJ2-3
TGTGCCAGCAGCTTGAGGCGGAACACAGATACGCAGTATTTT
CASSLRRNTDTQYF
>.|.|TRBV7-3|TRBJ2-1
TGTGCCAGCAGCTTAGGCGGACACCCCAATATCAGCTCCTACAATGAGCAGTTCTTC
CASSLGGHPNISSYNEQFF
>.|.|TRBV7-2|TRBJ2-7
TGTGCCAGCAGCCCGCGAAGATCCCACGAGCAGTACTTC
CASSPRRSHEQYF
>.|.|TRBV7-9|TRBJ2-7
TGTGCCAGCAGCCCGCCGGGACAGACTCTTACGGGGAGGTTAGGGGAGCAGTACTTC
CASSPPGQTLTGRLGEQYF
>.|.|TRBV10-3|TRBJ2-2
TGTGCCATCAGCGCGCAAGCGAACACCGGGGAGCTGTTTTTT
CAISAQANTGELFF
>.|.|TRBV30|TRBJ1-5
TGTGCCTGGAGTGTCTCAGGCAATCAGCCCCAGCATTTT
CAWSVSGNQPQHF
>.|.|TRBV5-1|TRBJ2-7
TGCGCCAGCAGCTTGGCCACTAGCAGCTCCTACGAGCAGTACTTC
CASSLATSSSYEQYF